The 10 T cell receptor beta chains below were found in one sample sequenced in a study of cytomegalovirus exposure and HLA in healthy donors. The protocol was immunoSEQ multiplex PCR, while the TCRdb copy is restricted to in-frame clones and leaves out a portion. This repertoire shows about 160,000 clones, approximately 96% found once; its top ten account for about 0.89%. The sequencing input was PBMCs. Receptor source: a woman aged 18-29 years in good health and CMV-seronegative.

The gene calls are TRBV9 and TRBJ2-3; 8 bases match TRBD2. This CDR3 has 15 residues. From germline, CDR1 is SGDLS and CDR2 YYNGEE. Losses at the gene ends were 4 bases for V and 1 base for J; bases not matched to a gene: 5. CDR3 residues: CASSTGGGRTDTQYF. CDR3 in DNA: TGTGCCAGCAGCACGGGGGGGGGCCGCACAGATACGCAGTATTTT.

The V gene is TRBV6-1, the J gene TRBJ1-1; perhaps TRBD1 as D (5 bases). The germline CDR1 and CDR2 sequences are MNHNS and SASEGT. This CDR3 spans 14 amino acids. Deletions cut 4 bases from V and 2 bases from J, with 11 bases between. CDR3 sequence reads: CASSVGEANTEAFF. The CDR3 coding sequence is TGTGCCAGCAGTGTGGGGGAGGCCAACACTGAAGCTTTCTTT.

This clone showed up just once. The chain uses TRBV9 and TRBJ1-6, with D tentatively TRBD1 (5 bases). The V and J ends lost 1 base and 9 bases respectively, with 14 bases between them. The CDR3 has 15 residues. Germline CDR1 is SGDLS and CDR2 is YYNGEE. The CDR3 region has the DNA TGTGCCAGCAGCGTACGCGGGGGGAGCGGTTCACCCCTCCACTTT. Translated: CASSVRGGSGSPLHF.

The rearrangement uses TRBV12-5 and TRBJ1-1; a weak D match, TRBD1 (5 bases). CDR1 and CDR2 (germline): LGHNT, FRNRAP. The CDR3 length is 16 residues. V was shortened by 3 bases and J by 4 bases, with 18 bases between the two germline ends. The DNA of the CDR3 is TGTGCTAGTGGTTTTCCCGGTTTGTCGGGGGGCACTGAAGCTTTCTTT. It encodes CASGFPGLSGGTEAFF.

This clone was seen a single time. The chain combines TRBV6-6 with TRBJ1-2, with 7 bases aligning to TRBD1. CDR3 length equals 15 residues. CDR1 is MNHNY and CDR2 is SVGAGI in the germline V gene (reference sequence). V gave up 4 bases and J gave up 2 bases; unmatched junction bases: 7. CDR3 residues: CASSFTLDRNYGYTF. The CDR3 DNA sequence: TGTGCCAGCAGTTTCACCTTGGACAGGAACTATGGCTACACCTTC.

The CDR3 nucleotides read TGTGCCACCGCGAGGTTCGACACTGAAGCTTTCTTT. Translated: CATARFDTEAFF. The J gene is TRBJ1-1, the V gene TRBV10-3; D ambiguous. The V and J ends lost 10 bases and 3 bases respectively, with 12 bases between them. The germline V gene encodes CDR1 ENHRY and CDR2 SYGVKD. The CDR3 sequence is 12 residues long.

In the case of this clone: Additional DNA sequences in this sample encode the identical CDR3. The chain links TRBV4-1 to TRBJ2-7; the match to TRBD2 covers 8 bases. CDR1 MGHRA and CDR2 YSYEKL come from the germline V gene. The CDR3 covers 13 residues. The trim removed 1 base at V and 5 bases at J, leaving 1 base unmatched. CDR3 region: CASSQAGGDEQYF. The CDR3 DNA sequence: TGCGCCAGCAGCCAAGCGGGAGGGGACGAGCAGTACTTC.

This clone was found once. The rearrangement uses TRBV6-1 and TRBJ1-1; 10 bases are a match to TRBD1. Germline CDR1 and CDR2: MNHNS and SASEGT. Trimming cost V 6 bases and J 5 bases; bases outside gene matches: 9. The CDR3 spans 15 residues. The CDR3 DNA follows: TGTGCCAGCAGCTCGAGACAGGGGGCCGGGACTGAAGCTTTCTTT. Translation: CASSSRQGAGTEAFF.

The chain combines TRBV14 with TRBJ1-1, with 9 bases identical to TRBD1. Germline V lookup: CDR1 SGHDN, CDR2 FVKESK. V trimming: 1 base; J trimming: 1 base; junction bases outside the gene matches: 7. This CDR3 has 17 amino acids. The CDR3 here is CASSQGGTGRGNTEAFF. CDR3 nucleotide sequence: TGTGCCAGCAGCCAAGGGGGGACAGGGCGGGGGAACACTGAAGCTTTCTTT.

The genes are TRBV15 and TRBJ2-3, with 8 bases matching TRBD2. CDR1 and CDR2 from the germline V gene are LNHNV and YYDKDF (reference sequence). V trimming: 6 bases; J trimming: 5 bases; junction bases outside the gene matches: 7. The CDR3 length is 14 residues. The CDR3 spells CATRRLAQGDTQYF. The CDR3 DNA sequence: TGTGCCACCAGAAGACTAGCGCAGGGAGATACGCAGTATTTT.